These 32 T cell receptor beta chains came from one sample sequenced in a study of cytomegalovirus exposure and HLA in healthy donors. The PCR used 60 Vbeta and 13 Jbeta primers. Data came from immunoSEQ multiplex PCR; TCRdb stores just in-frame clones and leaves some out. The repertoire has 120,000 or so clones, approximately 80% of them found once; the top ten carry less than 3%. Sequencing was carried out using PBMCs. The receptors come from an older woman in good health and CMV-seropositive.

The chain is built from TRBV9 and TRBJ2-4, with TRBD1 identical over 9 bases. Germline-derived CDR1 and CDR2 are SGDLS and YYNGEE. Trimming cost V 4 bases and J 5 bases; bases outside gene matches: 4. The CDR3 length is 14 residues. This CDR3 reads CASSPRTGENIQYF. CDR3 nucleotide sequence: TGTGCCAGCAGCCCCCGGACAGGGGAAAACATTCAGTACTTC.

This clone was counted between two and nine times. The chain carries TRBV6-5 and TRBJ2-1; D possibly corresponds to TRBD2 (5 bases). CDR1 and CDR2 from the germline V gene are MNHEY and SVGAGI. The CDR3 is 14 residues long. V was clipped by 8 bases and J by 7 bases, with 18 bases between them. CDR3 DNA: TGTGCCAGCCAAGACCCAGCGGAGCAAAATGAGCAGTTCTTC. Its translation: CASQDPAEQNEQFF.

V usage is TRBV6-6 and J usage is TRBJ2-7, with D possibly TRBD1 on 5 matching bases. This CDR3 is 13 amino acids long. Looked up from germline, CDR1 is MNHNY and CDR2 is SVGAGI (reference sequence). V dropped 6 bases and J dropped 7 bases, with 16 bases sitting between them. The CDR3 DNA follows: TGTGCCAGCAGGGACAAAGGGGCGCGGGAGCAGTACTTC. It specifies CASRDKGAREQYF.

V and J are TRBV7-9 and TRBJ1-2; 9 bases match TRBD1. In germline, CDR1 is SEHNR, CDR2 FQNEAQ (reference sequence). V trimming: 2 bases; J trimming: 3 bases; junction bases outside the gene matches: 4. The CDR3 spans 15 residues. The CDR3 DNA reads TGTGCCAGCAGCTTATGGGACAGGGCTGACTATGGCTACACCTTC. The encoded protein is CASSLWDRADYGYTF.

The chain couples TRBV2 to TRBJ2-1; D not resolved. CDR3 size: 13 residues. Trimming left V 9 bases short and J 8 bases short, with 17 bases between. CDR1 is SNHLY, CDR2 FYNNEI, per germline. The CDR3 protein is CASTPNLADEQFF. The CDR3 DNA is TGTGCCAGTACCCCTAATTTAGCCGATGAGCAGTTCTTC. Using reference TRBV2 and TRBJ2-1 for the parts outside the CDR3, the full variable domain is EPEVTQTPSHQVTQMGQEVILRCVPISNHLYFYWYRQILGQKVEFLVSFYNNEISEKSEIFDDQFSVERPDGSNFTLKIRSTKLEDSAMYFCASTPNLADEQFFGPGTRLTVL.

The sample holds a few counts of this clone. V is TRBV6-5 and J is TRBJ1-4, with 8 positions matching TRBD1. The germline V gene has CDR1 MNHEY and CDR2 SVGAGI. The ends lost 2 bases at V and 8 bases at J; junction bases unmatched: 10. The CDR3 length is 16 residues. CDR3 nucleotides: TGTGCCAGCAGTTACGTCCCCAGGGGGCTTGGGGAAAAACTGTTTTTT. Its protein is CASSYVPRGLGEKLFF.

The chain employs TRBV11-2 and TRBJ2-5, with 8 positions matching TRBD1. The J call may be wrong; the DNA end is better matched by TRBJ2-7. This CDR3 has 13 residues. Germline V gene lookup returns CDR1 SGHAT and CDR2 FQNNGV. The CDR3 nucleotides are TGTGCCAGCAGCTTACAGGGGGCTTACGAGCAGTACTTC. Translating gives CASSLQGAYEQYF.

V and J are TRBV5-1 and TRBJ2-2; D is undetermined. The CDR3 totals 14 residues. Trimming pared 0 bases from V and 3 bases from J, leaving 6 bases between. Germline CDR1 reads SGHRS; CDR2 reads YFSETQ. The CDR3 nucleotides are TGCGCCAGCAGCTTGGAATCGTACACCGGGGAGCTGTTTTTT. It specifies CASSLESYTGELFF.

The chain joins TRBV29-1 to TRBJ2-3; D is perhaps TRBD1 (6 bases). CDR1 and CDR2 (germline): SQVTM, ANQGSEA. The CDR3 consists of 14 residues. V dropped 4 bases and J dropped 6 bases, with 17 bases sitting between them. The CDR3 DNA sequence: TGCAGCGTTGCTCGGACAGACTCGAGGGATACGCAGTATTTT. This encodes CSVARTDSRDTQYF.

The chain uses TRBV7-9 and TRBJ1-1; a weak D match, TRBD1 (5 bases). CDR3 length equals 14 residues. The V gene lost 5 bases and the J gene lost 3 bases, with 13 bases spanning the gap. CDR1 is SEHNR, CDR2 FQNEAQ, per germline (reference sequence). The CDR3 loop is CASSRMAGDTEAFF. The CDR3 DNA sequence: TGTGCCAGCAGCCGAATGGCGGGGGACACTGAAGCTTTCTTT.

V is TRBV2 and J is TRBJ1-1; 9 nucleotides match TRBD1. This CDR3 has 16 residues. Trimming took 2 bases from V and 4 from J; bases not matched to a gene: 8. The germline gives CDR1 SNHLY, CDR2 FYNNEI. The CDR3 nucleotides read TGTGCCAGCAGTGAACCCCGGGACAGGGTTACCACTGAAGCTTTCTTT. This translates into CASSEPRDRVTTEAFF.

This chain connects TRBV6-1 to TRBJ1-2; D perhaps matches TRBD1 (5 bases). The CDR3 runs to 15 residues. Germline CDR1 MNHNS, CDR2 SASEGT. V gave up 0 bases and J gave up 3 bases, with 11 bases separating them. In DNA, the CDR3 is TGTGCCAGCAGTGAAGCGCTGGGGGGACACTATGGCTACACCTTC. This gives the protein CASSEALGGHYGYTF.

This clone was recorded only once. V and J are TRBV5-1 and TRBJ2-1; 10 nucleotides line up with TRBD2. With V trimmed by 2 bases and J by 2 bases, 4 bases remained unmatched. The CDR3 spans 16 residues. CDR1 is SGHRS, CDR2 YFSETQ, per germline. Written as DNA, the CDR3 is TGCGCCAGCAGCTTCTCTAGCGGGAGAGCCTACAATGAGCAGTTCTTC. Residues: CASSFSSGRAYNEQFF.

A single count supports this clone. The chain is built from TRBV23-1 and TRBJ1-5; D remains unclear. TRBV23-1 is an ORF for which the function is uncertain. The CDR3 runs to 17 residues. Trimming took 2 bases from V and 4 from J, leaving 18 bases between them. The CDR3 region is CASSQPNPSGGNQPQHF. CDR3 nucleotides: TGCGCCAGCAGTCAACCCAACCCGTCTGGCGGTAATCAGCCCCAGCATTTT.

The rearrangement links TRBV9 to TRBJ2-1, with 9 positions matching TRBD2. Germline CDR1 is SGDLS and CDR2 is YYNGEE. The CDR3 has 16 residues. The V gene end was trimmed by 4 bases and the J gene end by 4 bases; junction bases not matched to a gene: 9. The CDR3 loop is CASSSSSGSSYNEQFF. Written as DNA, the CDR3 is TGTGCCAGCAGCTCTAGTAGCGGGAGCTCTTACAATGAGCAGTTCTTC.

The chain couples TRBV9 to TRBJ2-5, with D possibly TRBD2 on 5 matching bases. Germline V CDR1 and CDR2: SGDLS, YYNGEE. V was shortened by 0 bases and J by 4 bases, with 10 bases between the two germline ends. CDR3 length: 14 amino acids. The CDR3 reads CASSVDSVGETQYF. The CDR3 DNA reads TGTGCCAGCAGCGTAGATAGCGTGGGAGAGACCCAGTACTTC. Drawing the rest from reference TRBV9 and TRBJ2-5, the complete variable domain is DSGVTQTPKHLITATGQRVTLRCSPRSGDLSVYWYQQSLDQGLQFLIQYYNGEERAKGNILERFSAQQFPDLHSELNLSSLELGDSALYFCASSVDSVGETQYFGPGTRLLVL.

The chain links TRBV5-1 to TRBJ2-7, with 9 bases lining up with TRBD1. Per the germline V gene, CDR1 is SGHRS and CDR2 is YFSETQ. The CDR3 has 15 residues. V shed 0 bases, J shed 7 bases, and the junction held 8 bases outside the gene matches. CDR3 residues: CASSLAGTGLLEQYF. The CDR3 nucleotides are TGCGCCAGCAGCTTGGCCGGGACAGGGCTTTTGGAGCAGTACTTC.

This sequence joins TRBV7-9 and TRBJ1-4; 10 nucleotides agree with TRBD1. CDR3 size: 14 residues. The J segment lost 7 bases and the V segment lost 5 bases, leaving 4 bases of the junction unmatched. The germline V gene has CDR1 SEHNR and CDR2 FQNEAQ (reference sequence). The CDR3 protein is CASSRGQGGEKLFF. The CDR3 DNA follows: TGTGCCAGCAGCCGAGGACAGGGGGGTGAAAAACTGTTTTTT. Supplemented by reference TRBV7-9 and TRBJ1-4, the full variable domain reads DTGVSQNPRHKITKRGQNVTFRCDPISEHNRLYWYRQTLGQGPEFLTYFQNEAQLEKSRLLSDRFSAERPKGSFSTLEIQRTEQGDSAMYLCASSRGQGGEKLFFGSGTQLSVL.

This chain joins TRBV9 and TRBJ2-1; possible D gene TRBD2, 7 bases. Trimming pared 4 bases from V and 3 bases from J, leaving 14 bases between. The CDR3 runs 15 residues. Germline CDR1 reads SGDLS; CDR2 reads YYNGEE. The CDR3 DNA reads TGTGCCAGCAGCAAGGGGGGGGAGGGCTACAATGAGCAGTTCTTC. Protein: CASSKGGEGYNEQFF.

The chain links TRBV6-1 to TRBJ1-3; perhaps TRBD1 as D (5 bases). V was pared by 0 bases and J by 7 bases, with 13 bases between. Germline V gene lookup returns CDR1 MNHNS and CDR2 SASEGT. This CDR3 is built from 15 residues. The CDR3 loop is CASSEALGVRNTIYF. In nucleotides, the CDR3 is TGTGCCAGCAGTGAAGCCTTAGGGGTTAGGAACACCATATATTTT.

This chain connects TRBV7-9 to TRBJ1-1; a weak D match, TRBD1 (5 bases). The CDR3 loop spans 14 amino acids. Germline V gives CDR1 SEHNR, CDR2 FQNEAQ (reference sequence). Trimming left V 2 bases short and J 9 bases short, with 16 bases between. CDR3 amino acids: CASSLRAPDIQAFF. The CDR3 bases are TGTGCCAGCAGCTTACGGGCCCCGGACATTCAAGCTTTCTTT.

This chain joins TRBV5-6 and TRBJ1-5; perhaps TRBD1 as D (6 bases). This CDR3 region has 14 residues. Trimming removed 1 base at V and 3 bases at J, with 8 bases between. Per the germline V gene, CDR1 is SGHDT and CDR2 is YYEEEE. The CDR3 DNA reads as TGTGCCAGCAGCTTGAGGGGGATCAATCAGCCCCAGCATTTT. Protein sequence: CASSLRGINQPQHF.

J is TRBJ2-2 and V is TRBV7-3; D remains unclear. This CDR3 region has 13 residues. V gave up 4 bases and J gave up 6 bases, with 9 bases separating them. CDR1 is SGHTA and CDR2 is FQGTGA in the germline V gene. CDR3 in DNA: TGTGCCAGCAGCTCCGCCCGGGCCGGGGAGCTGTTTTTT. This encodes CASSSARAGELFF.

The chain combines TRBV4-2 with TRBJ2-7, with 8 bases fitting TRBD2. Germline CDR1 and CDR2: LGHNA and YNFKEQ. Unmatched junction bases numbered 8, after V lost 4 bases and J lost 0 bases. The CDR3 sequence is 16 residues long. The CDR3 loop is CASSRETSDPSYEQYF. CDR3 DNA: TGTGCCAGCAGCCGAGAGACTAGCGATCCCTCCTACGAGCAGTACTTC.

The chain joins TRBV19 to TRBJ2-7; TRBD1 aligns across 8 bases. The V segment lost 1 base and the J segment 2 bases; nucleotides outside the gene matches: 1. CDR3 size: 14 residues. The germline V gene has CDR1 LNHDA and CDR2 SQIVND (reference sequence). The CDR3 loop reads CASSIGDRPYEQYF. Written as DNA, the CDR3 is TGTGCCAGTAGTATAGGGGACAGGCCCTACGAGCAGTACTTC. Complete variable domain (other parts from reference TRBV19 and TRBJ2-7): DGGITQSPKYLFRKEGQNVTLSCEQNLNHDAMYWYRQDPGQGLRLIYYSQIVNDFQKGDIAEGYSVSREKKESFPLTVTSAQKNPTAFYLCASSIGDRPYEQYFGPGTRLTVT.

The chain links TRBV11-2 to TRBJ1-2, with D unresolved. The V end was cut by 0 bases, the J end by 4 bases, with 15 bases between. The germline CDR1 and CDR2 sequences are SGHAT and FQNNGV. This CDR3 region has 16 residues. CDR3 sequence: CASSLDQMVDIYGYTF. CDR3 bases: TGTGCCAGCAGCTTAGATCAAATGGTCGACATCTATGGCTACACCTTC.

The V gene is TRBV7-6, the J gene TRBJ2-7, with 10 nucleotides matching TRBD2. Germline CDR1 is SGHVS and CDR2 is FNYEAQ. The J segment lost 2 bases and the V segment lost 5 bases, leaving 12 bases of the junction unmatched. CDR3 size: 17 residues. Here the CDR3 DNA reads TGTGCCAGCAGCCGTCACAAAGGACTAGCGGTAGCCTACGAGCAGTACTTC. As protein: CASSRHKGLAVAYEQYF.

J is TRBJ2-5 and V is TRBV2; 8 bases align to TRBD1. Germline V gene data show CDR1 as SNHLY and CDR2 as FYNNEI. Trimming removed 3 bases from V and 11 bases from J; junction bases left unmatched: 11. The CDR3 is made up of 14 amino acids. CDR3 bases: TGTGCCAGCAGTGAGAGGCAGGGGGCGAGGGAGCAGTACTTC. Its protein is CASSERQGAREQYF.

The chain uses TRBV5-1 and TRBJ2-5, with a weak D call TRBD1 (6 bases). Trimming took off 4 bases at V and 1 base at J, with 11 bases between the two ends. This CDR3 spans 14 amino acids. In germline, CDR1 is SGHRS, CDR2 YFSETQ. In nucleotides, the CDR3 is TGCGCCAGCAGCCTAGGGACAACCCAAGAGACCCAGTACTTC. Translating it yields CASSLGTTQETQYF.

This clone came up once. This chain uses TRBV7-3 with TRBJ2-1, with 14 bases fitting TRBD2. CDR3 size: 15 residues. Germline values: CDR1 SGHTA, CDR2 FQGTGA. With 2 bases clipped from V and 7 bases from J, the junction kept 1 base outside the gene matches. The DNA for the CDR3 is TGTGCCAGCAGCTTACGGACTAGCGGGAGGAATGAGCAGTTCTTC. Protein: CASSLRTSGRNEQFF.

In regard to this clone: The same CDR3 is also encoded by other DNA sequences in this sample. The CDR3 region is CASSPNYGYTF. CDR3 nucleotides: TGTGCCAGCAGTCCAAACTATGGCTACACCTTC. This chain links TRBV28 with TRBJ1-2; no reliable D call. This CDR3 has 11 amino acids. Germline CDR1 and CDR2: MDHEN and SYDVKM. Between the trimmed V and J ends, which lost 5 bases and 2 bases, there was a span of 3 bases.

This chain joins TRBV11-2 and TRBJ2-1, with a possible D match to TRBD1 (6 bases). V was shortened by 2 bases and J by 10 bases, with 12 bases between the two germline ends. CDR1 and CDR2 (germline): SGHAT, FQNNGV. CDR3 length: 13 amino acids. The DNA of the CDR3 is TGTGCCAGCAGCTTAATCCGGACAGACGAGCAGTTCTTC. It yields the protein CASSLIRTDEQFF.